The entry that follows covers one T cell receptor (beta chain) sequence. Looked up from germline, CDR1 is LNHNV and CDR2 is YYDKDF (reference sequence). The junction had 6 bases not matched to a gene; V was cut back by 4 bases and J by 4 bases. The CDR3 totals 14 residues. The sample comes from a study of T cells in Graves' hyperthyroidism and ophthalmopathy. Researchers amplified the TCR beta CDR3 regions from RNA transcripts. The study used the HTBI primer set for a first-round RT-PCR of the TCR CDR3. TCRdb re-called the multiplex PCR reads through MiXCR, storing one row per CDR3 protein. Of 560,000 or so distinct CDR3 sequences in the sample, 46% were seen once. The definition of stable Graves' hyperthyroidism was no ophthalmopathy progression within 18 months.

The chain has TRBV15 and TRBJ2-5, with 7 nucleotides matching TRBD2. This clonotype was obtained from a woman in her late teens or twenties with Graves' hyperthyroidism. Sequenced: peripheral blood or thyroid tissue (not recorded which). The CDR3 here is CATSKGGSVETQYF. For the CDR3, the DNA is TGTGCCACCAGCAAAGGCGGGAGTGTAGAGACCCAGTACTTC. The full variable domain, completed using reference TRBV15 and TRBJ2-5, is DAMVIQNPRYQVTQFGKPVTLSCSQTLNHNVMYWYQQKSSQAPKLLFHYYDKDFNNEADTPDNFQSRRPNTSFCFLDIRSPGLGDTAMYLCATSKGGSVETQYFGPGTRLLVL.